This is a list of T cell receptor beta chains from one sample in a study of T cell changes during pregnancy in multiple sclerosis. Libraries were prepared by immunoSEQ multiplex PCR; TCRdb keeps only in-frame clonotypes and omits some of them. Among tens of thousands of clones, just over 90% were seen once, and the ten largest hold roughly 1.5%. The specimen was peripheral blood, collected in the third trimester of pregnancy. The source of these receptors is a female donor with multiple sclerosis, enrolled in a pregnancy study. Both conserved end residues are part of each CDR3. Fields, in order: J gene, V gene, CDR3 protein.

TRBJ2-5	TRBV5-4	CASSLSGYGETQYF
TRBJ2-1	TRBV7-7	CASSLGRGGHNEQFF
TRBJ1-2	TRBV7-2	CASSLDSYGYTF
TRBJ2-1	TRBV5-1	CASSLGLAGYNEQFF
TRBJ2-3	TRBV21-1	CASSKGGRTSTDTQYF
TRBJ2-5	TRBV11-2	CASSRGQGGETQYF
TRBJ2-2	TRBV11-2	CASSTIRSGELFF
TRBJ1-5	TRBV18	CASSPPGQGGNQPQHF
TRBJ1-1	TRBV29-1	CSVEGGTGSRRDTEAFF
TRBJ1-4	TRBV9	CASFPTGRENEKLFF
TRBJ2-1	TRBV5-8	CASSLGVDRGYNEQFF
TRBJ1-2	TRBV7-9	CASSLPPGGADYGYTF
TRBJ1-1	TRBV6-5	CASSYGWALNTEAFF
TRBJ1-6	TRBV6-1	CASSPGTSNSPLHF
TRBJ2-2	TRBV4-3	CAGSQDTSGAAQELFF
TRBJ2-7	TRBV30	CAWAPDRGSYEQYF
TRBJ1-2	TRBV28	CASNGGVNYGYTF
TRBJ2-7	TRBV2	CASSGQGYEQYF
TRBJ2-3	TRBV5-3	CARSLELAGALTDTQYF
TRBJ1-1	TRBV5-5	CASIQQLNTEAFF
TRBJ2-5	TRBV30	CAGGAGGARGETQYF
TRBJ2-3	TRBV7-2	CASSSWTSGYTDTQYF
TRBJ2-2	TRBV4-3	CASSPQGTGELFF
TRBJ1-2	TRBV18	CASSPGQGDGYTF
TRBJ1-2	TRBV6-1	CATPSTGGFNYGYTF
TRBJ2-5	TRBV6-1	CASSEKTRGETQYF
TRBJ2-2	TRBV7-2	CASSRGGPTGELFF
TRBJ1-2	TRBV5-1	CASSLPLFDRETGYTF
TRBJ2-1	TRBV27	CASRLLGYNEQFF
TRBJ2-1	TRBV11-1	CAGSSDRAEQFF
TRBJ2-7	TRBV19	CATQGDRGSVIYEQYF
TRBJ2-1	TRBV7-9	CASSLGAGGLPSYNEQFF
TRBJ1-6	TRBV19	CASSRTGLQSPLHF
TRBJ2-3	TRBV4-3	CASSQELAGGGTDTQYF